The next 28 T cell receptor beta chains were all read from a single sample in a study of Graves' ophthalmopathy and Graves' hyperthyroidism. Amplification targeted the TCR beta CDR3 regions, with RNA transcripts as the source material. The first round was an RT-PCR with HTBI primers, and the second round was a multiplex PCR. TCRdb processed the multiplex PCR reads anew with MiXCR; each CDR3 protein has one entry. The sample has around 400,000 distinct CDR3 sequences, around 21% seen once. Sample: peripheral blood. These receptors all stem from a woman younger than 35 with stable Graves' hyperthyroidism.

The sample holds many counts of this clonotype. CDR3 loop: CASSIQLSGANVLTF. Here the CDR3 DNA reads TGTGCCAGTAGTATACAGCTCTCTGGGGCCAACGTCCTGACTTTC. The V call is TRBV19, the J call TRBJ2-6; D unresolved. V lost 2 bases to trimming and J lost 0 bases, with 5 bases between them. This CDR3 comprises 15 residues. The germline V gene encodes CDR1 LNHDA and CDR2 SQIVND (reference sequence).

In this sample, this clonotype turned up many times. This rearrangement joins TRBV25-1 to TRBJ2-1; 7 bases line up with TRBD2. The CDR3 spans 15 residues. Germline CDR1 reads MGHDK; CDR2 reads SYGVNS. The V and J ends lost 6 bases and 5 bases, in that order; junction bases with no gene match: 10. The CDR3 coding sequence is TGTGCCAGCAGGGAAGGCCGGGACTACAACAATGAGCAGTTCTTC. As protein: CASREGRDYNNEQFF.

This clonotype was detected ten times or more. CDR3 in DNA: TGTGCCAGCAGTGAGGGGGACAGGGGGTACTATGGCTACACCTTC. It translates to CASSEGDRGYYGYTF. V gene TRBV6-1 combines with J gene TRBJ1-2; TRBD1 agrees at 11 bases. J was trimmed by 3 bases and V by 3 bases; bases with no gene match: 3. The CDR3 loop spans 15 amino acids. Per germline, CDR1 MNHNS and CDR2 SASEGT.

This clonotype has ten or more counts. In DNA, the CDR3 is TGTGCCAGCAGTTCACATCTAGGGAACACCGGGGAGCTGTTTTTT. Its protein is CASSSHLGNTGELFF. The chain uses TRBV27 and TRBJ2-2; D gene ambiguous. This CDR3 spans 15 amino acids. V was cut by 4 bases and J by 1 base, with 10 bases left in between. CDR1 MNHEY and CDR2 SMNVEV come from the germline V gene (reference sequence).

This clonotype was recorded at least ten times. The junction and the germline gene differ at one end; a read error may be behind it. The chain recombines TRBV29-1 with TRBJ2-4; tentatively, D is TRBD1 (6 bases). The CDR3 is 13 amino acids. Germline CDR1 and CDR2: SQVTM and ANQGSEA. CDR3 region: CSVLLRFRDIKYF. CDR3 in DNA: TGCAGCGTGTTGCTAAGGTTTAGGGACATTAAGTACTTC. Full variable domain (remainder filled in from reference TRBV29-1 and TRBJ2-4): SAVISQKPSRDICQRGTSLTIQCQVDSQVTMMFWYRQQPGQSLTLIATANQGSEATYESGFVIDKFPISRPNLTFSTLTVSNMSPEDSSIYLCSVLLRFRDIKYFGAGTRLSVL.

The table lists this clonotype with many counts. The chain carries TRBV6-1 and TRBJ2-5; TRBD1 or TRBD2 may be the D gene (5 bases each). Trimming left V 1 base short and J 6 bases short, with 12 bases between. CDR3 length: 14 amino acids. Germline lookup yields CDR1 MNHNS and CDR2 SASEGT. The CDR3: CASSEGGSQKTQYF. The DNA of the CDR3 is TGTGCCAGCAGTGAAGGGGGGAGTCAAAAGACCCAGTACTTC.

Many counts were recorded for this clonotype. This rearrangement joins TRBV10-3 to TRBJ1-6; D perhaps matches TRBD1 (6 bases). Germline assignment: CDR1 ENHRY and CDR2 SYGVKD. Trimming shortened V by 6 bases and J by 5 bases, and 11 bases separated the two germline ends. CDR3 length: 14 residues. The CDR3 DNA follows: TGTGCCATCAGGCGCGCAGGGGATAATTCACCCCTCCACTTT. Translated: CAIRRAGDNSPLHF.

This clonotype has at least ten counts. This chain uses TRBV28 with TRBJ1-2, with unresolved D. Germline V lookup: CDR1 MDHEN, CDR2 SYDVKM. The CDR3 spans 14 residues. Trimming took off 4 bases at V and 4 bases at J, with 13 bases between the two ends. The CDR3: CASSSQPSVYGYTF. The CDR3 region has the DNA TGTGCCAGCAGTTCGCAGCCCTCTGTCTATGGCTACACCTTC.

The V gene is TRBV5-1, the J gene TRBJ2-7, with 9 bases fitting TRBD1. V lost 6 bases and J lost 7; bases outside the gene matches: 5. This CDR3 spans 12 amino acids. The germline V gene encodes CDR1 SGHRS and CDR2 YFSETQ. Written as DNA, the CDR3 is TGCGCCAGCAAGGACAGGGGCTCGGAGCAGTACTTC. Its translation is CASKDRGSEQYF.

This clonotype was observed at least ten times. The chain has TRBV7-2 and TRBJ2-2; TRBD1 matches 9 bases. J gave up 8 bases and V 5 bases, and 3 bases lay outside the gene matches. This CDR3 spans 13 amino acids. The V gene's germline CDR1 is SGHTA and CDR2 FQGNSA. In nucleotides, the CDR3 is TGTGCCAGCAGCGTAGACAGGGGGGGGGAGCTGTTTTTT. Its protein is CASSVDRGGELFF. The whole variable domain, remainder taken from reference TRBV7-2 and TRBJ2-2, is GAGVSQSPSNKVTEKGKDVELRCDPISGHTALYWYRQSLGQGLEFLIYFQGNSAPDKSGLPSDRFSAERTGGSVSTLTIQRTQQEDSAVYLCASSVDRGGELFFGEGSRLTVL.

This clonotype was seen repeatedly, ten times or more. The chain recombines TRBV2 with TRBJ2-5; D is undetermined. The length of the CDR3 is 14 residues. Trimming took off 4 bases at V and 4 bases at J, with 13 bases between the two ends. The germline V gene has CDR1 SNHLY and CDR2 FYNNEI. This CDR3 is CASSGSSGGETQYF. CDR3 DNA sequence: TGTGCCAGCAGTGGGAGTTCGGGTGGAGAGACCCAGTACTTC. The full variable domain, rest sourced from reference TRBV2 and TRBJ2-5, is EPEVTQTPSHQVTQMGQEVILRCVPISNHLYFYWYRQILGQKVEFLVSFYNNEISEKSEIFDDQFSVERPDGSNFTLKIRSTKLEDSAMYFCASSGSSGGETQYFGPGTRLLVL.

This sequence joins TRBV20-1 and TRBJ2-5; TRBD1 aligns across 10 bases. V shed 2 bases and J 5 bases; nucleotides not matched to a gene: 8. CDR1 and CDR2 from the germline V gene are DFQATT and SNEGSKA (reference sequence). The CDR3 sequence is 15 residues long. CDR3 DNA sequence: TGCAGTGCTAGATCCGGGACAGGGGATCGGGAGACCCAGTACTTC. This encodes CSARSGTGDRETQYF.

This clonotype showed up many times. CDR3 residues: CASSIVSRNYGYTF. The CDR3 DNA reads TGTGCCAGTAGTATAGTCAGCAGGAACTATGGCTACACCTTC. The V call is TRBV19, the J call TRBJ1-2, with no clear D. The CDR3 extends over 14 amino acids. Between the trimmed V and J ends, which lost 1 base and 2 bases, there was a span of 8 bases. CDR1 and CDR2 from the germline V gene are LNHDA and SQIVND (reference sequence).

This clonotype was counted at least ten times. The CDR3 sequence: CATSPTGTYEQYF. CDR3 nucleotide sequence: TGTGCCACCAGTCCGACAGGAACCTACGAGCAGTACTTC. This sequence joins TRBV24-1 and TRBJ2-7; maybe TRBD1 (6 bases). There are 13 residues in the CDR3. Germline V CDR1 and CDR2: KGHDR, SFDVKD. Trimming stripped 6 bases from V and 2 bases from J, with 10 bases between.

This clonotype has a count of ten or more. The rearrangement uses TRBV5-1 and TRBJ1-1; 7 bases map to TRBD1. After removal of 4 bases from V and 1 base from J, the junction contained 4 bases not matched to a gene. From germline, CDR1 is SGHRS and CDR2 YFSETQ. This CDR3 comprises 14 residues. The CDR3 DNA is TGCGCCAGCAGCACACAGGGGCAGAACACTGAAGCTTTCTTT. As protein: CASSTQGQNTEAFF.

The table lists this clonotype with many counts. The J gene is TRBJ1-1, the V gene TRBV2; 9 nucleotides agree with TRBD1. CDR1 is SNHLY, CDR2 FYNNEI, per germline. The V and J ends lost 0 bases and 5 bases, in that order; junction bases with no gene match: 4. The length of the CDR3 is 15 residues. The CDR3 spells CASSEAGTGRTEAFF. CDR3 nucleotide sequence: TGTGCCAGCAGTGAAGCCGGGACAGGGAGGACTGAAGCTTTCTTT.

In this sample, this clonotype turned up many times. The chain is built from TRBV28 and TRBJ2-2; a possible D gene is TRBD2 (6 bases). CDR3 length: 14 residues. Trimming removed 1 base from V and 4 bases from J, with 7 bases in between. Germline values: CDR1 MDHEN, CDR2 SYDVKM. CDR3 DNA: TGTGCCAGCAGTTTATTGGAGGGCACCGGGGAGCTGTTTTTT. Its protein is CASSLLEGTGELFF.

The table lists this clonotype with many counts. The chain carries TRBV20-1 and TRBJ2-5; no clear D. V shed 1 base and J shed 5 bases, with 8 bases lying between them. The length of the CDR3 is 12 residues. The germline gives CDR1 DFQATT, CDR2 SNEGSKA (reference sequence). CDR3 nucleotide sequence: TGCAGTGCTAGAGTAGTGATCGAGACCCAGTACTTC. Its protein is CSARVVIETQYF.

This clonotype appeared many times. The V call is TRBV12-3 or TRBV12-4, the J call TRBJ2-7; TRBD1 agrees at 9 bases. The junction had 6 bases not matched to a gene; V was cut back by 3 bases and J by 3 bases. The CDR3 totals 15 residues. In DNA, the CDR3 is TGTGCCAGCAGTTTTGCGGACAGGGGAAACTACGAGCAGTACTTC. It translates to CASSFADRGNYEQYF.

This clonotype was detected ten times or more. V gene TRBV20-1 combines with J gene TRBJ1-6; 8 bases fit TRBD1. The germline V gene encodes CDR1 DFQATT and CDR2 SNEGSKA (reference sequence). The ends lost 0 bases at V and 7 bases at J; junction bases unmatched: 8. The length of the CDR3 is 16 residues. CDR3 amino acids: CSARDNDRGWNSPLHF. Here the CDR3 DNA reads TGCAGTGCTAGAGATAACGACAGGGGCTGGAATTCACCCCTCCACTTT.

Many counts were recorded for this clonotype. V is TRBV12-3 or TRBV12-4 and J is TRBJ2-7; possible D gene TRBD1, 5 bases. The CDR3 has 11 residues. Trimming took 1 base from V and 9 from J, leaving 7 bases between them. The CDR3 loop is CASSLGQGQYF. CDR3 DNA: TGTGCCAGCAGTTTAGGTCAGGGGCAGTACTTC.

The CDR3, as DNA: TGTGCCAGCAGTTACTCCCCCACCGGGGAGCTGTTTTTT. It is translated as CASSYSPTGELFF. The chain couples TRBV6-5 to TRBJ2-2; D uncertain. This CDR3 has 13 residues. Trimming removed 0 bases from V and 4 bases from J, with 3 bases in between. In germline, CDR1 is MNHEY, CDR2 SVGAGI.

This clonotype came up many times. The chain recombines TRBV20-1 with TRBJ1-2; D is possibly TRBD1 (5 bases). The V end lost 5 bases, the J end lost 8 bases, and 12 bases lay between the germline ends. In germline, CDR1 is DFQATT, CDR2 SNEGSKA (reference sequence). The CDR3 contains 11 residues. The DNA for the CDR3 is TGCAGTGCTCCGCGGGGGGACGGCTACACCTTC. As protein: CSAPRGDGYTF.

The CDR3 DNA sequence: TGTGCCAGCAGTTACCGGGGGTTCGCCCACGAGCAGTACTTC. Protein: CASSYRGFAHEQYF. The chain carries TRBV6-5 and TRBJ2-7; TRBD2 is a possible D gene (6 bases). Trimming pared 2 bases from V and 5 bases from J, leaving 13 bases between. Germline CDR1 is MNHEY and CDR2 is SVGAGI. This CDR3 is 14 amino acids long.

This clonotype has at least ten counts. This chain joins TRBV28 and TRBJ2-5, with a possible D match to TRBD2 (7 bases). The ends were cut back, 5 bases at V and 5 bases at J, with 15 bases in the middle. CDR3 size: 14 residues. Looked up from germline, CDR1 is MDHEN and CDR2 is SYDVKM. The CDR3 is CASSRRRGGETQYF. Written as DNA, the CDR3 is TGTGCCAGCAGTCGACGGAGGGGGGGGGAGACCCAGTACTTC.

In this sample, this clonotype turned up many times. The J gene is TRBJ1-2, the V gene TRBV19; a weak D match, TRBD1 (6 bases). Germline CDR1 and CDR2: LNHDA and SQIVND (reference sequence). V dropped 6 bases and J dropped 3 bases, with 11 bases sitting between them. This CDR3 is 13 amino acids long. Written as DNA, the CDR3 is TGTGCCAGTAGCCGGGACATCGACTATGGCTACACCTTC. It yields the protein CASSRDIDYGYTF.

V usage is TRBV12-5 and J usage is TRBJ2-2; D is unclear. Looked up from germline, CDR1 is LGHNT and CDR2 is FRNRAP. This CDR3 has 14 amino acids. With 3 bases removed from V and 1 base from J, the gap between germline ends came to 6 bases. This CDR3 reads CASGLVGNTGELFF. CDR3 DNA: TGTGCTAGTGGTTTAGTCGGGAACACCGGGGAGCTGTTTTTT. Drawing the rest from reference TRBV12-5 and TRBJ2-2, the complete variable domain is DARVTQTPRHKVTEMGQEVTMRCQPILGHNTVFWYRQTMMQGLELLAYFRNRAPLDDSGMPKDRFSAEMPDATLATLKIQPSEPRDSAVYFCASGLVGNTGELFFGEGSRLTVL.

This chain connects TRBV6-5 to TRBJ1-1; tentative D call: TRBD1 (5 bases). Looked up from germline, CDR1 is MNHEY and CDR2 is SVGAGI. The CDR3 totals 15 residues. V was clipped by 4 bases and J by 1 base, with 13 bases between them. The CDR3 DNA sequence: TGTGCCAGCAGTTTTACACCTCAGGGGAACACTGAAGCTTTCTTT. Amino acids: CASSFTPQGNTEAFF.